What follows is one TCR beta chain and its context. TCRdb keeps only in-frame clones here, not all; method: immunoSEQ multiplex PCR. The sample has some 40,000 clones; around nine tenths are singletons. CDR3 length: 14 residues. Looked up from germline, CDR1 is MNHEY and CDR2 is SVGAGI. The V and J ends lost 0 bases and 3 bases respectively, with 9 bases between them. This sample was included in a study of blood T cell repertoires in COVID-19. In the study overall: COVID-19 samples, acute and convalescent, were from the United States, Italy and Spain. PBMCs, B-cell-depleted T cells, or T cells were the source of the cDNA or gDNA that made up the material.

This receptor was identified in a middle-aged man with COVID-19, enrolled during active disease. This chain joins TRBV6-5 and TRBJ2-7; D is perhaps TRBD2 (6 bases). Sequences were obtained from peripheral blood. The CDR3 here is CASSYSAGNYEQYF. The CDR3, as DNA: TGTGCCAGCAGTTACTCGGCGGGAAACTACGAGCAGTACTTC.